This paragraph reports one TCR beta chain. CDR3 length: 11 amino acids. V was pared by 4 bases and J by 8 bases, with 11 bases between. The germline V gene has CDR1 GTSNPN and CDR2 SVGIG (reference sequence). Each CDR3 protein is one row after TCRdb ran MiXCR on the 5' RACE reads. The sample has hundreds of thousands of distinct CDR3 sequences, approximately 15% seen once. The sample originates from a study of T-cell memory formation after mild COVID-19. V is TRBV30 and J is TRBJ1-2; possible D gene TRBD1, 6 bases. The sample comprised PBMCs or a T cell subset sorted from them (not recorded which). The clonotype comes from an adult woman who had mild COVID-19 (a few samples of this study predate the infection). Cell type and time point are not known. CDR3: CAWIQGGGYTF. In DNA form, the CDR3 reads TGTGCCTGGATACAGGGAGGCGGCTACACCTTC. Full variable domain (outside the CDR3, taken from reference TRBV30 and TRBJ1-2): SQTIHQWPATLVQPVGSPLSLECTVEGTSNPNLYWYRQAAGRGLQLLFYSVGIGQISSEVPQNLSASRPQDRQFILSSKKLLLSDSGFYLCAWIQGGGYTFGSGTRLTVV.